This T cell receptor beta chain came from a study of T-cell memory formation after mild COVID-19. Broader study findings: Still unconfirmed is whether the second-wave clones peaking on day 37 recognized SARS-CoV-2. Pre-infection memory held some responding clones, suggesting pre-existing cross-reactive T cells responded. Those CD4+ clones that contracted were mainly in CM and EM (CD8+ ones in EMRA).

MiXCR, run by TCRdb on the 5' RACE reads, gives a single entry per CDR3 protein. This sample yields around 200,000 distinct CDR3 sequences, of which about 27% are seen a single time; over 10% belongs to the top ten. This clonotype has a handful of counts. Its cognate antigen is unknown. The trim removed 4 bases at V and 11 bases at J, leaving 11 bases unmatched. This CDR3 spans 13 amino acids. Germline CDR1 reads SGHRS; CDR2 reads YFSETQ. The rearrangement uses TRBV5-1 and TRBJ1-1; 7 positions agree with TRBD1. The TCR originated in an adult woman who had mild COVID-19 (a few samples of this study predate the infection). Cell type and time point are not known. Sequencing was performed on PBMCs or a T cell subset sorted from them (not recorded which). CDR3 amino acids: CASSQPDRVGAFF. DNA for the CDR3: TGCGCCAGCAGCCAGCCCGACAGGGTGGGTGCTTTCTTT.